This T cell receptor (beta chain) originates from a study of blood T cell repertoires in COVID-19. Looking at the study overall: The origin of the acute and convalescent COVID-19 samples was the United States, Italy and Spain. Sources were T cells, B-cell-depleted T cells, or PBMCs; the material itself was cDNA or gDNA.

As originally analysed: Counts of nucleated cells, estimated from reference gene primer amplification, were obtained. Assay: immunoSEQ multiplex PCR; the TCRdb copy retains only in-frame clones and omits some. V and J calls and clone size are those listed in that table; D and trimming were worked out from the DNA. The sample lists some 700,000 clones, approximately 90% seen once, with roughly 0.25% in the top ten. The CDR3 is made up of 16 amino acids. The V end was cut by 1 base, the J end by 6 bases, with 18 bases between. CDR1 is MGHRA and CDR2 is YSYEKL in the germline V gene. The clonotype comes from a woman in her late teens or twenties with acute or convalescent COVID-19. This sequence joins TRBV4-1 and TRBJ1-1; a possible D gene is TRBD1 (5 bases). Sequencing input: peripheral blood. The CDR3 loop reads CASSQVGLGGKAEAFF. DNA of the CDR3: TGCGCCAGCAGCCAAGTTGGTTTGGGGGGTAAGGCTGAAGCTTTCTTT.